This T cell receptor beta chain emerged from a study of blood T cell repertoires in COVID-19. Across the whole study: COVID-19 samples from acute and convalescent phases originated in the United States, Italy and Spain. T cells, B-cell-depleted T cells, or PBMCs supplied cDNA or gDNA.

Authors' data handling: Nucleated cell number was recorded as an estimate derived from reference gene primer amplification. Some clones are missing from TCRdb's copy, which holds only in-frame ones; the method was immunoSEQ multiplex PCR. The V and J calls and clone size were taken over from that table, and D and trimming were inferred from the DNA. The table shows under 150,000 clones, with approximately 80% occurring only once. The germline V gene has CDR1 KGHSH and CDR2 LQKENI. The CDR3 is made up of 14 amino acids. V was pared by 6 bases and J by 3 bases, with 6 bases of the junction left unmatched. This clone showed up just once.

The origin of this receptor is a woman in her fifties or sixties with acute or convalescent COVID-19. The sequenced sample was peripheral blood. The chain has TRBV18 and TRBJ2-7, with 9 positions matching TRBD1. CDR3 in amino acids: CASSSGTGFYEQYF. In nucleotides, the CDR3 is TGTGCCAGCTCTTCCGGGACAGGGTTCTACGAGCAGTACTTC. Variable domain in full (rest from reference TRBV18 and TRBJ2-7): NAGVMQNPRHLVRRRGQEARLRCSPMKGHSHVYWYRQLPEEGLKFMVYLQKENIIDESGMPKERFSAEFPKEGPSILRIQQVVRGDSAAYFCASSSGTGFYEQYFGPGTRLTVT.